The 20 T cell receptor beta chains presented below share a single source sample, sequenced in a study of T cell repertoires in cytomegalovirus infection. TCRdb passed the reads through MiXCR, listing each CDR3 protein once. The sample lists around 300,000 distinct CDR3 sequences; roughly 23% were seen once. Sequencing was performed on PBMCs. Receptor source: a human donor in good health (CMV status not recorded). Some clones in this sample may be carry-over from other donors' samples.

This clonotype has more than one count but fewer than ten. V gene TRBV11-2 combines with J gene TRBJ2-3; the D gene is possibly TRBD2 (6 bases). This CDR3 is 15 amino acids long. Trimming removed 5 bases at V and 5 bases at J, with 17 bases between. Germline V gene data show CDR1 as SGHAT and CDR2 as FQNNGV. The CDR3 region has the DNA TGTGCCAGCAGCCAAGGGACTTTGCCGGGAGATACGCAGTATTTT. Amino acid sequence: CASSQGTLPGDTQYF.

The rearrangement joins TRBV7-9 to TRBJ1-2, with TRBD1 identical over 8 bases. CDR1 SEHNR and CDR2 FQNEAQ come from the germline V gene (reference sequence). With V trimmed by 5 bases and J by 5 bases, 7 bases remained unmatched. There are 14 residues in the CDR3. The CDR3 DNA follows: TGTGCCAGCAGCCTGGACAGGGCCCTATATGGCTACACCTTC. It encodes CASSLDRALYGYTF.

The V and J genes are TRBV20-1 and TRBJ2-5; no definite D call. Trimming took off 3 bases at V and 4 bases at J, with 6 bases between the two ends. Germline CDR1 reads DFQATT; CDR2 reads SNEGSKA (reference sequence). There are 11 residues in the CDR3. CDR3 sequence reads: CSASKRETQYF. CDR3 nucleotides: TGCAGTGCTAGTAAGAGAGAGACCCAGTACTTC.

With regard to this clonotype: Given a much more abundant clone one base away, this may be a read error. The gene calls are TRBV7-3 and TRBJ1-2, with 12 bases lining up with TRBD1. V shed 5 bases, J shed 3 bases, and the junction held 4 bases outside the gene matches. This CDR3 is 15 amino acids long. Germline V gene data show CDR1 as SGHTA and CDR2 as FQGTGA. DNA for the CDR3: TGTGCCAGCAGCCCGGGGACAGGGGGCGACTATGGCTACACCTTC. It translates to CASSPGTGGDYGYTF.

This clonotype was recorded at least ten times. The rearrangement links TRBV19 to TRBJ1-1; D is ambiguous. In germline, CDR1 is LNHDA, CDR2 SQIVND (reference sequence). The CDR3 is made up of 14 amino acids. V dropped 0 bases and J dropped 9 bases, with 14 bases sitting between them. CDR3 in DNA: TGTGCCAGTAGTATAGATCAAGGCCGATTCAAAGCTTTCTTT. Translating gives CASSIDQGRFKAFF.

The chain links TRBV15 to TRBJ2-1, with a possible D match to TRBD1 (6 bases). Germline V gene lookup returns CDR1 LNHNV and CDR2 YYDKDF (reference sequence). V was shortened by 3 bases and J by 9 bases, with 24 bases between the two germline ends. The CDR3 has 17 residues. In DNA, the CDR3 is TGTGCCACCAGCAGGGCACAGGGCGGGCCCACCTCTTCTGAGCAGTTCTTC. This codes for CATSRAQGGPTSSEQFF.

This rearrangement joins TRBV20-1 to TRBJ1-2, with D hard to call. The CDR3 totals 14 residues. The germline V gene encodes CDR1 DFQATT and CDR2 SNEGSKA (reference sequence). The V end lost 0 bases, the J end lost 0 bases, and 8 bases lay between the germline ends. The CDR3 DNA sequence: TGCAGTGCTAGAGAGTCGGGCGCTAACTATGGCTACACCTTC. Amino acid sequence: CSARESGANYGYTF.

The V gene is TRBV5-1, the J gene TRBJ1-1, with D perhaps matching TRBD1 (5 bases). CDR3 size: 15 residues. V was clipped by 4 bases and J by 0 bases, with 13 bases between them. Germline V lookup: CDR1 SGHRS, CDR2 YFSETQ. This CDR3 is CASSPSPGMNTEAFF. The DNA of the CDR3 is TGCGCCAGCAGCCCATCCCCAGGGATGAACACTGAAGCTTTCTTT.

This clonotype was counted ten times or more. The V and J genes are TRBV7-2 and TRBJ1-6, with TRBD1 matching 7 bases. CDR1 and CDR2 from the germline V gene are SGHTA and FQGNSA. V shed 5 bases, J shed 10 bases, and the junction held 8 bases outside the gene matches. The CDR3 has 14 residues. The CDR3 is CASSRDRAGSPLHF. CDR3 DNA: TGTGCCAGCAGCCGCGACAGGGCAGGCTCACCCCTCCACTTT.

The chain couples TRBV7-2 to TRBJ2-7, with D perhaps given as TRBD1 or TRBD2 (5 bases each). With 5 bases removed from V and 3 bases from J, the gap between germline ends came to 14 bases. Germline CDR1 and CDR2: SGHTA and FQGNSA. This CDR3 is 14 amino acids long. The CDR3 loop reads CASSLGDRIYEQYF. The CDR3 bases are TGTGCCAGCAGCCTAGGGGACCGTATCTACGAGCAGTACTTC.

This clonotype has at least ten counts. The V call is TRBV7-2, the J call TRBJ2-7; D unclear. Germline CDR1 is SGHTA and CDR2 is FQGNSA. CDR3 size: 13 residues. The ends were cut back, 2 bases at V and 7 bases at J, with 12 bases in the middle. The CDR3 sequence is CASSLRATSEQYF. The CDR3, as DNA: TGTGCCAGCAGCTTAAGGGCGACAAGTGAGCAGTACTTC. Looking up the rest from reference TRBV7-2 and TRBJ2-7 gives the full variable domain: GAGVSQSPSNKVTEKGKDVELRCDPISGHTALYWYRQSLGQGLEFLIYFQGNSAPDKSGLPSDRFSAERTGGSVSTLTIQRTQQEDSAVYLCASSLRATSEQYFGPGTRLTVT.

This chain connects TRBV28 to TRBJ2-1; D is perhaps TRBD1 (7 bases). Trimming left V 3 bases short and J 7 bases short, with 16 bases between. Per the germline V gene, CDR1 is MDHEN and CDR2 is SYDVKM. This CDR3 has 15 amino acids. In DNA, the CDR3 is TGTGCCAGCAGTTTTCAAAGGGCAGGGGGGAATGAGCAGTTCTTC. Translating gives CASSFQRAGGNEQFF.

This clonotype has only a few counts. V usage is TRBV12-3 or TRBV12-4 and J usage is TRBJ1-2; D not resolved. The CDR3 totals 13 residues. Trimming cost V 3 bases and J 6 bases, with 11 bases left between them. The CDR3 loop reads CASSLAGFDGYTF. The CDR3 region has the DNA TGTGCCAGCAGTTTGGCGGGGTTCGATGGCTACACCTTC.

There are a few counts of this clonotype. V is TRBV20-1 and J is TRBJ2-7, with 9 nucleotides matching TRBD1. The V gene's germline CDR1 is DFQATT and CDR2 SNEGSKA (reference sequence). The trim removed 2 bases at V and 3 bases at J, leaving 11 bases unmatched. CDR3 length: 16 amino acids. In DNA, the CDR3 is TGCAGTGCTAGACCCCAAGGGGGACAGGGTTTCTACGAGCAGTACTTC. Its protein product is CSARPQGGQGFYEQYF.

This clonotype was counted many times. This chain uses TRBV6-1 with TRBJ2-7; 11 positions agree with TRBD1. The trim removed 7 bases at V and 6 bases at J, leaving 8 bases unmatched. Germline loops: CDR1 MNHNS, CDR2 SASEGT. This CDR3 has 14 residues. CDR3 DNA sequence: TGTGCCAGCAACTGGGACAGGGGGACTGGCGAGCAGTACTTC. This translates into CASNWDRGTGEQYF.

At least ten counts were recorded for this clonotype. The chain is built from TRBV28 and TRBJ2-5; TRBD1 agrees at 7 bases. The CDR3 has 13 amino acids. Germline values: CDR1 MDHEN, CDR2 SYDVKM. V lost 7 bases and J lost 4; bases outside the gene matches: 6. CDR3 nucleotide sequence: TGTGCCAGCACCTCAGGGGGTCGAGAGACCCAGTACTTC. Its protein product is CASTSGGRETQYF.

The chain joins TRBV15 to TRBJ1-2; TRBD1 matches at 7 bases. Germline V gene lookup returns CDR1 LNHNV and CDR2 YYDKDF (reference sequence). The CDR3 length is 17 residues. V lost 5 bases and J lost 0; bases outside the gene matches: 12. The CDR3 protein is CATSSRTTGKPNYGYTF. The CDR3 DNA reads as TGTGCCACCAGCTCCCGTACGACAGGGAAACCTAACTATGGCTACACCTTC.

This rearrangement joins TRBV7-3 to TRBJ1-1; D might be TRBD1 (5 bases). V was clipped by 4 bases and J by 6 bases, with 18 bases between them. This CDR3 is built from 15 residues. Germline values: CDR1 SGHTA, CDR2 FQGTGA. Written as DNA, the CDR3 is TGTGCCAGCAGCTCCCATGGTGGGGCGCTTCCTGAAGCTTTCTTT. Translated: CASSSHGGALPEAFF.

J is TRBJ2-1 and V is TRBV2, with 9 bases matching TRBD2. The CDR3 has 11 amino acids. The germline CDR1 and CDR2 sequences are SNHLY and FYNNEI. With V trimmed by 5 bases and J by 15 bases, 5 bases remained unmatched. The CDR3 coding sequence is TGTGCCAGCAGTAATCTAGCGGGGAGGTTCTTC. Protein sequence: CASSNLAGRFF.

The chain has TRBV7-9 and TRBJ1-4; D gene ambiguous. Germline CDR1 is SEHNR and CDR2 is FQNEAQ (reference sequence). This CDR3 contains 16 residues. V shed 4 bases and J shed 4 bases, with 16 bases lying between them. CDR3 sequence reads: CASSSGGNGVNEKLFF. CDR3 coding DNA: TGTGCCAGCAGCTCAGGTGGAAATGGCGTTAATGAAAAACTGTTTTTT. The whole variable domain, remainder taken from reference TRBV7-9 and TRBJ1-4, is DTGVSQNPRHKITKRGQNVTFRCDPISEHNRLYWYRQTLGQGPEFLTYFQNEAQLEKSRLLSDRFSAERPKGSFSTLEIQRTEQGDSAMYLCASSSGGNGVNEKLFFGSGTQLSVL.